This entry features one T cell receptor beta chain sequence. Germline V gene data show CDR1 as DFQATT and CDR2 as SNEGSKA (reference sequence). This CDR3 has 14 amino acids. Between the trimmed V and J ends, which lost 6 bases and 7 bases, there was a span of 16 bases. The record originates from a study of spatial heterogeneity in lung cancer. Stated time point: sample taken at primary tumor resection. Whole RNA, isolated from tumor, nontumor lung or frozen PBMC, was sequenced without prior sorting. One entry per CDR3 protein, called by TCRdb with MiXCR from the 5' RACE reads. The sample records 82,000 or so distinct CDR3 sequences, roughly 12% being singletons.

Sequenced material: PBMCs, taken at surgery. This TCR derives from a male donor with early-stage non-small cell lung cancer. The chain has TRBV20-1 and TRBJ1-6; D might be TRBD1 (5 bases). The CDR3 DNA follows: TGCAGTGCCCCCGGCGGGGCGGGGAATTCACCCCTCCACTTT. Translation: CSAPGGAGNSPLHF.